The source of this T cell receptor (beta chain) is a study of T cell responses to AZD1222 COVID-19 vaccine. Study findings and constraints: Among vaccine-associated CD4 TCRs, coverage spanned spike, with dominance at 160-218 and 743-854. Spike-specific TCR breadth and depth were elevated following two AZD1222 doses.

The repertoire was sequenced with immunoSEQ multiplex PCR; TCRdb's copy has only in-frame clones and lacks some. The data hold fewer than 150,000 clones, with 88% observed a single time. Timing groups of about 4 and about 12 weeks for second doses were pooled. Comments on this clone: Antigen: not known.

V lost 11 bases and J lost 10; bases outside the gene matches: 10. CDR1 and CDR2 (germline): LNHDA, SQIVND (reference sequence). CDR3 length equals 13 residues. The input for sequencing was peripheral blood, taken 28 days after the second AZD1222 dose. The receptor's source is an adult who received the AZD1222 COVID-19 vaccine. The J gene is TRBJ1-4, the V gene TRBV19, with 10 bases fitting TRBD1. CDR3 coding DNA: TGTGCCGCTCAACGGGACAGGGGAGGAAAACTGTTTTTT. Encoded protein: CAAQRDRGGKLFF.